This T cell receptor beta chain was obtained from a study of identical twins. Study-level findings and limits: Out-of-frame alpha sequences common to twins were enriched for low generation probability. There were fewer insertions in abundant cord blood beta clonotypes, but memory repertoires showed no such pattern.

In its sample, this clonotype was seen many times. Its matching antigen is unknown. A universal primer site was created by template switching, with the cDNA bearing unique molecular identifiers. TCRdb redid the calling of the 5' RACE reads with MiXCR, one entry per CDR3 protein. The data contain about 340,000 distinct CDR3 sequences, 10% to 15% of them singletons. These sequences were also reported in another study, on yellow fever vaccine responses in identical twins. From that study: Twins showed a vaccine T cell response that reportedly seemed partly convergent, partly personalized.

This receptor was taken from a young woman in good health. The sequencing input was CD8+ T cells sorted from blood.

The DNA of the CDR3 is TGTGCCAGCAGCCAAGTCCATTGGCCAGATCCGTCTACCTATGGCTACACCTTC. This gives the protein CASSQVHWPDPSTYGYTF. The V call is TRBV3-1, the J call TRBJ1-2, with D uncertain. The CDR3 consists of 18 residues. Trimming removed 1 base at V and 4 bases at J, with 22 bases between. Germline V gene data show CDR1 as LGHDT and CDR2 as YNNKEL (reference sequence).